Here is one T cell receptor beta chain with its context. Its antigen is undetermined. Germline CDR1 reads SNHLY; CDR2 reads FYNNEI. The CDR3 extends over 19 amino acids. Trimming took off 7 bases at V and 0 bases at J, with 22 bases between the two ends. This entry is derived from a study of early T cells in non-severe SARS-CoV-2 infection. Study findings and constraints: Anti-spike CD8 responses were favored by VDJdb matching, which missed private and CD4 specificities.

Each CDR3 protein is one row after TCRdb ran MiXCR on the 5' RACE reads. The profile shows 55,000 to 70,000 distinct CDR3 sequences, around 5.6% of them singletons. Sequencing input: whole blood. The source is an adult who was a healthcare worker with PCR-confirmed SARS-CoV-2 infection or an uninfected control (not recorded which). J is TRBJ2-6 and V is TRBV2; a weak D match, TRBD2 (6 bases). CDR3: CASKGLAQIPASGANVLTF. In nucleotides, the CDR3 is TGTGCCAGCAAAGGCCTAGCGCAAATCCCCGCCTCTGGGGCCAACGTCCTGACTTTC.